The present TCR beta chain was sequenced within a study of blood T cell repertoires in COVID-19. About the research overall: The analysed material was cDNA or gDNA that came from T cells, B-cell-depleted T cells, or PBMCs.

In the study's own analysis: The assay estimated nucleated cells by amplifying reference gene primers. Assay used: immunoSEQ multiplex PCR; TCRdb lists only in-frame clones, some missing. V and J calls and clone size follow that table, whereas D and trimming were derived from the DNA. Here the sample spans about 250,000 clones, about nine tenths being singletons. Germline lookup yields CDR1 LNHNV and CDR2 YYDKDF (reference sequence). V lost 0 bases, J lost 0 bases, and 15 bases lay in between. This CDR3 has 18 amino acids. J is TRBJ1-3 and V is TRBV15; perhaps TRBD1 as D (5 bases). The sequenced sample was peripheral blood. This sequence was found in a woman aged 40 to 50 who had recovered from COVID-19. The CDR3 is CATSRDVPQALSGNTIYF. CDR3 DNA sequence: TGTGCCACCAGCAGAGATGTGCCACAGGCCCTCTCTGGAAACACCATATATTTT.